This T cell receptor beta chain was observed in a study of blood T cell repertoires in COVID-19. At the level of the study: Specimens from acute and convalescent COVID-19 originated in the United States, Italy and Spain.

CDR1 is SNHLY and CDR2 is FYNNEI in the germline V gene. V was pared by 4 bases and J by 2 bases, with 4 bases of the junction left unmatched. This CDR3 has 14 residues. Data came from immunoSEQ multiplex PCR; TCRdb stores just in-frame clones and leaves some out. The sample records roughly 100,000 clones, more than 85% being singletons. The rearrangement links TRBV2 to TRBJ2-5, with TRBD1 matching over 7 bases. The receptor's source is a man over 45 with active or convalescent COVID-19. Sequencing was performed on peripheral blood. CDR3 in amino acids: CASSALGQQETQYF. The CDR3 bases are TGTGCCAGCAGTGCTCTGGGACAGCAAGAGACCCAGTACTTC.